A selection of T cell receptor beta chains follows, all from one sample in a study of blood T cell repertoires in COVID-19. The repertoire was sequenced with immunoSEQ multiplex PCR; TCRdb's copy has only in-frame clones and lacks some. The profile shows about 190,000 clones, more than 85% of them singletons. The sequenced material came from peripheral blood. These TCRs come from a man aged 25 to 40 with acute or convalescent COVID-19. The CDR3 runs from the conserved cysteine through the conserved F or W. D genes are given only for firm matches. Clone sizes are given selectively: once, few, many, or a class where the clone is expanded.

abundance: -
d_gene: TRBD2
j_gene: TRBJ2-7
v_gene: TRBV15
CDR3nt: TGTGCCACCAGCAGAGCTATGACTAGCGGGAGGTACGAGCAGTACTTC
CDR3aa: CATSRAMTSGRYEQYF

abundance: -
d_gene: -
j_gene: TRBJ1-5
v_gene: TRBV7-8
CDR3nt: TGTGCCAGCAGCTTATCGAGTTCAGGGGCGAGGGGTCAGCCCCAGCATTTT
CDR3aa: CASSLSSSGARGQPQHF

abundance: -
d_gene: TRBD2
j_gene: TRBJ2-3
v_gene: TRBV6-5
CDR3nt: TGTGCCAGCAGTTACACTAGCGGGGGGGCAGATACGCAGTATTTT
CDR3aa: CASSYTSGGADTQYF

abundance: -
d_gene: -
j_gene: TRBJ1-1
v_gene: TRBV5-8
CDR3nt: TGTGCCAGCAGCTTCGACAGGTTTAGCGAAGCTTTCTTT
CDR3aa: CASSFDRFSEAFF

abundance: -
d_gene: -
j_gene: TRBJ1-5
v_gene: TRBV28
CDR3nt: TGTGCCAGCAGTACCGAATGGCAGGCCGTCGGGCCCCAGCATTTT
CDR3aa: CASSTEWQAVGPQHF

abundance: once
d_gene: TRBD1
j_gene: TRBJ1-5
v_gene: TRBV19
CDR3nt: TGTGCCAGTCTCAAAAGTGGACAGGGCTACAATCAGCCCCAGCATTTT
CDR3aa: CASLKSGQGYNQPQHF

abundance: -
d_gene: TRBD2
j_gene: TRBJ2-2
v_gene: TRBV5-4
CDR3nt: TGTGCCAGCAGCGTAGGGACTAGCGGGAGGCGCGGGGAGCTGTTTTTT
CDR3aa: CASSVGTSGRRGELFF

abundance: -
d_gene: TRBD1
j_gene: TRBJ1-1
v_gene: TRBV19
CDR3nt: TGTGCCAGTAGTAGGGACAGGGCGATGAACACTGAAGCTTTCTTT
CDR3aa: CASSRDRAMNTEAFF

abundance: -
d_gene: TRBD1
j_gene: TRBJ1-1
v_gene: TRBV28
CDR3nt: TGTGCCAGCAGGATGGGCCGCAGGGGGCCCGTTAAAGCTTTCTTT
CDR3aa: CASRMGRRGPVKAFF

abundance: -
d_gene: -
j_gene: TRBJ2-1
v_gene: TRBV7-9
CDR3nt: TGTGCCAGCAGCTCTAGCGTTCAGCAGTTCTTC
CDR3aa: CASSSSVQQFF

abundance: -
d_gene: TRBD1
j_gene: TRBJ1-6
v_gene: TRBV5-1
CDR3nt: TGCGCCAGCAGCCCTTCCGGGACAGGGAGCAGTTCACCCCTCCACTTT
CDR3aa: CASSPSGTGSSSPLHF

abundance: -
d_gene: TRBD1
j_gene: TRBJ2-7
v_gene: TRBV4-1
CDR3nt: TGCGCCAGCAGCCAAGATCGGGACAGTTACTACTACGAGCAGTACTTC
CDR3aa: CASSQDRDSYYYEQYF

abundance: -
d_gene: TRBD1
j_gene: TRBJ2-1
v_gene: TRBV5-1
CDR3nt: TGCGCCAGCAGCACAGCCGGGACAGGGGGCTACAATGAGCAGTTCTTC
CDR3aa: CASSTAGTGGYNEQFF

abundance: -
d_gene: TRBD1
j_gene: TRBJ1-4
v_gene: TRBV5-1
CDR3nt: TGCGCCAGCAGCCCCCAATTAACAGGGGGCTCTAATGAAAAACTGTTTTTT
CDR3aa: CASSPQLTGGSNEKLFF

abundance: -
d_gene: -
j_gene: TRBJ2-3
v_gene: TRBV12-3/TRBV12-4
CDR3nt: TGTGCCAGCAGTTTACACACAGATACGCAGTATTTT
CDR3aa: CASSLHTDTQYF

abundance: -
d_gene: TRBD1
j_gene: TRBJ2-1
v_gene: TRBV7-2
CDR3nt: TGTGCCAGCAGCTTCCCGGGACAGGGCACCAATGAGCAGTTCTTC
CDR3aa: CASSFPGQGTNEQFF